These 16 T cell receptor beta chains came from one sample sequenced in a study of OX40 agonist ivuxolimab in advanced cancers. Clones were read by immunoSEQ multiplex PCR, and TCRdb kept only the in-frame ones, dropping some. The repertoire holds about 86,000 clones, with about 83% as singletons. This specimen was CD4+ or CD8+ T cells sorted from blood, taken in a trial of the OX40 agonist ivuxolimab. The receptor set was obtained from an adult with an advanced solid tumor such as melanoma, head and neck, liver or kidney cancer.

This clone has a single count. The V and J genes are TRBV5-1 and TRBJ2-5; D gene ambiguous. V shed 0 bases and J shed 3 bases, with 9 bases lying between them. The CDR3 contains 14 residues. CDR1 and CDR2 from the germline V gene are SGHRS and YFSETQ. The CDR3 sequence: CASSLALQKETQYF. In nucleotides, the CDR3 is TGCGCCAGCAGCTTGGCCCTCCAGAAAGAGACCCAGTACTTC. The complete variable domain, with remaining parts taken from reference TRBV5-1 and TRBJ2-5, reads KAGVTQTPRYLIKTRGQQVTLSCSPISGHRSVSWYQQTPGQGLQFLFEYFSETQRNKGNFPGRFSGRQFSNSRSEMNVSTLELGDSALYLCASSLALQKETQYFGPGTRLLVL.

The V gene is TRBV5-4, the J gene TRBJ2-5, with D perhaps matching TRBD2 (5 bases). V was pared by 0 bases and J by 5 bases, with 14 bases between. Per germline, CDR1 SGHNT and CDR2 YYREEE (reference sequence). This CDR3 is 15 amino acids long. Here the CDR3 reads CASSLEGPGWETQYF. CDR3 DNA: TGTGCCAGCAGCTTGGAGGGTCCGGGATGGGAGACCCAGTACTTC.

This clone was counted once. V and J are TRBV28 and TRBJ2-2, with a weak D call TRBD2 (7 bases). From germline, CDR1 is MDHEN and CDR2 SYDVKM. There are 15 residues in the CDR3. V lost 6 bases to trimming and J lost 3 bases, with 14 bases between them. CDR3 in DNA: TGTGCCAGCAGAAGAGGGGGGGGCGACACCGGGGAGCTGTTTTTT. Translating it yields CASRRGGGDTGELFF.

CDR3 coding DNA: TGTGCCAGCAGCTTAGGCCGCGGAGGGGCAGCAGAGACCCAGTACTTC. It translates to CASSLGRGGAAETQYF. The genes are TRBV11-3 and TRBJ2-5; a possible D gene is TRBD2 (6 bases). V was trimmed by 1 base and J by 4 bases, leaving 16 bases between them. Germline lookup yields CDR1 SGHNT and CDR2 YENEEA. This CDR3 is 16 amino acids long.

The gene calls are TRBV18 and TRBJ2-1; 7 nucleotides agree with TRBD1. The junction had 2 bases not matched to a gene; V was cut back by 2 bases and J by 4 bases. The germline V gene has CDR1 KGHSH and CDR2 LQKENI. There are 14 residues in the CDR3. CDR3 region: CASSPDRAYNEQFF. CDR3 coding DNA: TGTGCCAGCTCACCAGACAGGGCATACAATGAGCAGTTCTTC.

The chain links TRBV11-3 to TRBJ2-1; D is uncertain. The CDR3 is made up of 14 amino acids. The germline V and J ends were trimmed by 5 bases and 5 bases, with 13 bases remaining between them. Looked up from germline, CDR1 is SGHNT and CDR2 is YENEEA. The DNA for the CDR3 is TGTGCCAGCAGCCCAGCACTCGAAGACAATGAGCAGTTCTTC. Translating it yields CASSPALEDNEQFF.

The chain links TRBV2 to TRBJ2-5, with 9 bases lining up with TRBD2. J was trimmed by 2 bases and V by 5 bases; bases with no gene match: 3. This CDR3 region has 14 residues. Germline assignment: CDR1 SNHLY and CDR2 FYNNEI. The CDR3 DNA follows: TGTGCCAGCAGTCTGACTAGCGGACAAGAGACCCAGTACTTC. Encoded protein: CASSLTSGQETQYF.

V is TRBV10-3 and J is TRBJ2-1; 12 bases align to TRBD1. Germline CDR1 is ENHRY and CDR2 is SYGVKD. The CDR3 extends over 14 amino acids. V lost 6 bases and J lost 7; bases outside the gene matches: 4. Written as DNA, the CDR3 is TGTGCCATCAGGCCGGGACAGGGGGCAAATGAGCAGTTCTTC. It encodes CAIRPGQGANEQFF.

This sequence joins TRBV7-9 and TRBJ1-1; no reliable D call. CDR1 and CDR2 from the germline V gene are SEHNR and FQNEAQ (reference sequence). V shed 3 bases and J shed 4 bases, with 3 bases lying between them. The CDR3 is 11 amino acids. CDR3 residues: CASSLGTEAFF. For the CDR3, the DNA is TGTGCCAGCAGCTTGGGCACTGAAGCTTTCTTT.

The chain joins TRBV7-6 to TRBJ2-7; TRBD2 is a possible D gene (6 bases). Germline CDR1 and CDR2: SGHVS and FNYEAQ. Deletions cut 3 bases from V and 5 bases from J, with 14 bases between. This CDR3 contains 14 residues. The CDR3 nucleotides read TGTGCCAGCAGCTTGGGGGGAGGAGTAAACGAGCAGTACTTC. Protein: CASSLGGGVNEQYF.

The rearrangement joins TRBV18 to TRBJ2-6; possibly TRBD1 for D (6 bases). V dropped 3 bases and J dropped 2 bases, with 11 bases sitting between them. In germline, CDR1 is KGHSH, CDR2 LQKENI. The CDR3 has 16 amino acids. In DNA form, the CDR3 reads TGTGCCAGCTCACCCCAACAGGGAACTGGGGCCAACGTCCTGACTTTC. It is translated as CASSPQQGTGANVLTF.

This clone was seen ten or more times. V and J are TRBV28 and TRBJ2-2, with TRBD1 identical over 8 bases. CDR1 is MDHEN, CDR2 SYDVKM, per germline. CDR3 length: 16 residues. V was clipped by 3 bases and J by 1 base; unmatched bases: 4. Here the CDR3 DNA reads TGTGCCAGCAGTTTCCGGGACAGGAGGAACACCGGGGAGCTGTTTTTT. Its translation is CASSFRDRRNTGELFF.

The V gene is TRBV7-9, the J gene TRBJ1-4; TRBD1 is a possible D gene (5 bases). From germline, CDR1 is SEHNR and CDR2 FQNEAQ (reference sequence). V was pared by 4 bases and J by 7 bases, with 10 bases between. The CDR3 has 13 amino acids. CDR3 loop: CASSSIDSEKLFF. CDR3 in DNA: TGTGCCAGCAGCTCCATCGACAGTGAAAAACTGTTTTTT.

The chain is built from TRBV5-5 and TRBJ1-1; D not certain. Trimming pared 1 base from V and 2 bases from J, leaving 21 bases between. This CDR3 has 18 residues. Looked up from germline, CDR1 is SGHKS and CDR2 is YYEKEE (reference sequence). The chain's CDR3 is CASSLPGLWSHSNTEAFF. The CDR3 nucleotides read TGTGCCAGCAGCTTGCCGGGTCTGTGGAGCCATTCAAACACTGAAGCTTTCTTT.

The chain is built from TRBV4-1 and TRBJ1-2, with a tentative D call TRBD1 (5 bases). The V gene's germline CDR1 is MGHRA and CDR2 YSYEKL. V gave up 1 base and J gave up 2 bases, with 11 bases separating them. The CDR3 sequence is 15 residues long. In nucleotides, the CDR3 is TGCGCCAGCAGCCAAGTCGCGGGGCAGAACTATGGCTACACCTTC. Encoded protein: CASSQVAGQNYGYTF.

The chain has TRBV5-1 and TRBJ1-2, with TRBD1 matching 7 bases. CDR1 and CDR2 from the germline V gene are SGHRS and YFSETQ. V dropped 0 bases and J dropped 4; count of bases not matched to a gene: 0. The CDR3 totals 13 residues. In DNA form, the CDR3 reads TGCGCCAGCAGCTTGGGGACAGGCTATGGCTACACCTTC. This sequence encodes CASSLGTGYGYTF. The complete variable domain, with remaining parts taken from reference TRBV5-1 and TRBJ1-2, reads KAGVTQTPRYLIKTRGQQVTLSCSPISGHRSVSWYQQTPGQGLQFLFEYFSETQRNKGNFPGRFSGRQFSNSRSEMNVSTLELGDSALYLCASSLGTGYGYTFGSGTRLTVV.